This TCR beta chain was captured by sequencing in a study of T-cell reconstitution after alpha-beta-depleted transplantation in children. This clonotype has only a few counts. Antigen specificity is unknown. The TCRbeta library incorporated unique molecular identifiers. MiXCR was run by TCRdb on the PCR reads, yielding one entry per CDR3 protein. The sample lists hundreds of thousands of distinct CDR3 sequences, approximately 13% occurring once. Study-level findings and limits: T-cell counts and diversity at one year post-transplant came mainly from newly produced T cells. Surviving recipient cells, namely T cells and thymic progenitors, were the source of high day-60 TCRbeta diversity in some patients. About two months after transplant, alpha-beta T cells reportedly came from several hundred expanded graft clones.

The length of the CDR3 is 14 residues. V was clipped by 4 bases and J by 5 bases, with 10 bases between them. The germline V gene encodes CDR1 KGHDR and CDR2 SFDVKD. The chain recombines TRBV24-1 with TRBJ2-2, with a tentative D call TRBD1 (6 bases). This clonotype was obtained from a male patient younger than 18 who had a stem cell transplant for acute myeloid leukemia, so the T cells may come from the graft donor. Sequencing used PBMCs, mostly from graft donor cells, obtained 360 days after TCRalphabeta/CD19-depleted stem cell transplant. DNA for the CDR3: TGTGCCACCAGTGAGCCAGGGGTGACCGGGGAGCTGTTTTTT. Its protein product is CATSEPGVTGELFF.